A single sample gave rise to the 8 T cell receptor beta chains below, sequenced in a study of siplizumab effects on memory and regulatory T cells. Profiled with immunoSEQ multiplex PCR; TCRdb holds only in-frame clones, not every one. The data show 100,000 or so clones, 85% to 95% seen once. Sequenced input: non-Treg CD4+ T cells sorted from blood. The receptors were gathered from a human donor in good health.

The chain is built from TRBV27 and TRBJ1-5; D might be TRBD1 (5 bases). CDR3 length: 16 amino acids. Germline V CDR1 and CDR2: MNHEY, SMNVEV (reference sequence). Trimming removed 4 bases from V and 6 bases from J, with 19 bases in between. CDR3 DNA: TGTGCCAGCAGTTCCACCGGGGGGGGTTGGGGTCAGCCCCAGCATTTT. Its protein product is CASSSTGGGWGQPQHF.

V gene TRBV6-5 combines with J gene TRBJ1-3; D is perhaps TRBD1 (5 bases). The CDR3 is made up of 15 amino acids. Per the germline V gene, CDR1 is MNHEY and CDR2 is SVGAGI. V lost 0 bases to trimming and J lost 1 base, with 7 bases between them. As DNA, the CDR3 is TGTGCCAGCAGTTACTCGGGGGAGTCTGGAAACACCATATATTTT. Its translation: CASSYSGESGNTIYF.

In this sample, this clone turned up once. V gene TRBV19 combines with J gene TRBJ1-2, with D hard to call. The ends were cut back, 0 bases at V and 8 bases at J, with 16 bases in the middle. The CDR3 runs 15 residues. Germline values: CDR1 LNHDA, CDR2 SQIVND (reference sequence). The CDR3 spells CASSIDSSSPRGYTF. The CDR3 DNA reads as TGTGCCAGTAGTATAGATAGTAGCTCGCCCCGAGGCTACACCTTC.

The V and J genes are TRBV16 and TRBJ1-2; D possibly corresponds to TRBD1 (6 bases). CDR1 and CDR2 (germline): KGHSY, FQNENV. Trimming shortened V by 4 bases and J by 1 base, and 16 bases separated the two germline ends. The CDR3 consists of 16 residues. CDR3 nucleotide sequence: TGTGCCAGCAGCCCTCATACCTACAGGGATAACTATGGCTACACCTTC. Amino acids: CASSPHTYRDNYGYTF.

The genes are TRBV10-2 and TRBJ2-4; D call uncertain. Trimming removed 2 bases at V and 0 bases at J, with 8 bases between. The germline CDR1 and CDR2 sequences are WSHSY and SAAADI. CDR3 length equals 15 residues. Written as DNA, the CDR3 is TGCGCCAGCAGTGAGGGGTATCTAGCCAAAAACATTCAGTACTTC. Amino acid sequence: CASSEGYLAKNIQYF.

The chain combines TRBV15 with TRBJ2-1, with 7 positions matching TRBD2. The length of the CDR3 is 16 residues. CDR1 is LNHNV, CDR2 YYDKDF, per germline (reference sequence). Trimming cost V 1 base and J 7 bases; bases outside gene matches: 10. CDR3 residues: CATSRARTSLGNEQFF. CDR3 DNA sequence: TGTGCCACCAGCAGAGCCAGGACTAGTTTGGGGAATGAGCAGTTCTTC. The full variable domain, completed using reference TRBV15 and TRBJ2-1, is DAMVIQNPRYQVTQFGKPVTLSCSQTLNHNVMYWYQQKSSQAPKLLFHYYDKDFNNEADTPDNFQSRRPNTSFCFLDIRSPGLGDTAMYLCATSRARTSLGNEQFFGPGTRLTVL.

This chain's CDR3 is CASSGYPATGANGYTF. In DNA form, the CDR3 reads TGTGCCAGCAGTGGTTATCCCGCGACAGGGGCGAATGGCTACACCTTC. The chain joins TRBV25-1 to TRBJ1-2; TRBD1 agrees at 8 bases. With 4 bases clipped from V and 6 bases from J, the junction kept 13 bases outside the gene matches. This CDR3 spans 16 amino acids. CDR1 is MGHDK, CDR2 SYGVNS, per germline.

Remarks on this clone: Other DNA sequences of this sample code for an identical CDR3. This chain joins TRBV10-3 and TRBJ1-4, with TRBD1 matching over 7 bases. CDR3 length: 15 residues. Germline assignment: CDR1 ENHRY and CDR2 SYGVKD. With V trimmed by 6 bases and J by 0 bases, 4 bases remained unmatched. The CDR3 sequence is CAIRPTGATNEKLFF. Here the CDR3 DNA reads TGTGCCATCAGACCTACAGGGGCAACTAATGAAAAACTGTTTTTT.